The sample holds one count of the clone carrying this T cell receptor (beta chain). Seattle's cohort entered during active infection and was followed longitudinally. The sample belongs to a study of blood T cell repertoires in COVID-19. Study in general: Sites across the United States, Italy and Spain contributed samples from acute and convalescent COVID-19. T cells, B-cell-depleted T cells, or PBMCs supplied cDNA or gDNA.

V dropped 8 bases and J dropped 0 bases, with 11 bases sitting between them. Germline loops: CDR1 LNHNV, CDR2 YYDKDF (reference sequence). CDR3 size: 14 residues. Per the original methods: By means of reference gene primer amplification, nucleated cell counts were estimated. Using immunoSEQ multiplex PCR, the repertoire was profiled, and TCRdb retains in-frame clones only, with some absent. V and J calls and clone size are as listed in that table; D and trimming were resolved from the DNA. Here the sample spans over 130,000 clones, 88% being singletons. This sequence originates from a human donor with COVID-19, enrolled during active disease. The donor label of this sample is uncertain. The specimen was peripheral blood. The V and J genes are TRBV15 and TRBJ1-5; D perhaps matches TRBD1 (6 bases). The CDR3: CATGQMDSNQPQHF. The CDR3 DNA reads as TGTGCCACCGGACAGATGGATAGCAATCAGCCCCAGCATTTT.